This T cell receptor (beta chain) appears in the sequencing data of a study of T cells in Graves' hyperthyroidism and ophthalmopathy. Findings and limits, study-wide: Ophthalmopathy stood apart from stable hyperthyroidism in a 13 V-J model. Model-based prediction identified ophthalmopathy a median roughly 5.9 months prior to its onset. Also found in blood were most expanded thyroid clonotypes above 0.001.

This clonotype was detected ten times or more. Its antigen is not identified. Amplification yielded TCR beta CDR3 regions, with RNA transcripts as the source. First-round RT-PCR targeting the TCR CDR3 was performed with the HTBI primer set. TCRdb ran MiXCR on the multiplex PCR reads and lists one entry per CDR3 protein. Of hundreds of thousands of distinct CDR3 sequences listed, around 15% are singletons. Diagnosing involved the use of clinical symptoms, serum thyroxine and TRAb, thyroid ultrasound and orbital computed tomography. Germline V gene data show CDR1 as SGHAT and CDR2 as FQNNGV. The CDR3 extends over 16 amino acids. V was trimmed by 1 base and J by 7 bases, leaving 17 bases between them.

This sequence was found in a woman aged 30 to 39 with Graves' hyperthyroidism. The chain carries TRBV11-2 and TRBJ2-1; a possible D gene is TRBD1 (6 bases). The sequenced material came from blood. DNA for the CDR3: TGTGCCAGCAGCTTAGTTCTGGCAGGGGCGGGTAATGAGCAGTTCTTC. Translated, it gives CASSLVLAGAGNEQFF.